The rows below give T cell receptor beta chains drawn from one sample of a study of T cell repertoires in cytomegalovirus infection. One entry per CDR3 protein results from TCRdb running MiXCR on the reads. The table records under 600,000 distinct CDR3 sequences, 16% of them present only once. Sequencing was carried out using CD8+ T cells from PBMCs. Receptor source: a human donor in good health (CMV status not recorded). Some clones in this sample may be carry-over from other donors' samples. Each CDR3 is given without its conserved first and last residue.

v_call cdr3_aa
TRBV7-6 ASSLLGSGNEQF
TRBV5-6 ASSAGGGGADTQY
TRBV27 ASTLNRDRNEKLF
TRBV12-5 ASGLGLAGGLQETQY
TRBV15 ATSREWGDSNQPQH
TRBV6-6 ASSDTGSQATGELF
TRBV12-3/TRBV12-4 ASTNRDRDVDEAF
TRBV4-2 ASSQDRNPFAESHQETQY
TRBV6-5 ASSYSGTGVSPLH
TRBV30 AWRDRVGGTEAF
TRBV28 ASSLRLFPAGAYNEQF
TRBV27 ASSSRGHPSYEQY
TRBV5-4 ASSLGTGGEVEQY
TRBV7-6 ASSLEGETDTEAF